Below, 6 T cell receptor beta chains from the same sample are listed, as sequenced in a study of CDR3 diversity in severe acne. Via MiXCR, TCRdb re-called the PCR reads, giving one row per CDR3 protein. The sample includes 65,000 to 95,000 distinct CDR3 sequences, roughly 51% of them seen just once. Sequenced sample: blood. These receptors originate from a male donor in good health, without acne.

This clonotype was counted many times. The chain employs TRBV5-5 and TRBJ1-4, with D possibly matching TRBD1 (5 bases). The V gene lost 4 bases and the J gene lost 8 bases, with 9 bases spanning the gap. This CDR3 comprises 12 residues. Germline V gene sequence: CDR1 SGHKS, CDR2 YYEKEE (reference sequence). CDR3 DNA sequence: TGTGCCAGCAGCCGGGACGACGAAAAACTGTTTTTT. Residues: CASSRDDEKLFF. Looking up the rest from reference TRBV5-5 and TRBJ1-4 gives the full variable domain: DAGVTQSPTHLIKTRGQQVTLRCSPISGHKSVSWYQQVLGQGPQFIFQYYEKEERGRGNFPDRFSARQFPNYSSELNVNALLLGDSALYLCASSRDDEKLFFGSGTQLSVL.

This chain links TRBV2 with TRBJ2-5; maybe TRBD2 (6 bases). The V gene lost 3 bases and the J gene lost 3 bases, with 11 bases spanning the gap. The length of the CDR3 is 14 residues. Germline values: CDR1 SNHLY, CDR2 FYNNEI. CDR3 sequence reads: CASSDLRLEETQYF. The CDR3 nucleotides read TGTGCCAGCAGTGACCTCCGACTAGAAGAGACCCAGTACTTC. Based on the CDR3 plus reference TRBV2 and TRBJ2-5, the full variable domain is EPEVTQTPSHQVTQMGQEVILRCVPISNHLYFYWYRQILGQKVEFLVSFYNNEISEKSEIFDDQFSVERPDGSNFTLKIRSTKLEDSAMYFCASSDLRLEETQYFGPGTRLLVL.

This clonotype was counted only a few times. J is TRBJ2-7 and V is TRBV5-1; 9 nucleotides match TRBD1. With 3 bases clipped from V and 6 bases from J, the junction kept 10 bases outside the gene matches. The germline V gene encodes CDR1 SGHRS and CDR2 YFSETQ. The CDR3 runs 15 residues. This chain's CDR3 is CASSSSGTGFGEQYF. The CDR3 DNA reads as TGCGCCAGCAGCTCGTCCGGGACAGGGTTTGGCGAGCAGTACTTC.

V is TRBV20-1 and J is TRBJ2-5, with 8 bases identical to TRBD2. Trimming took 4 bases from V and 5 from J; bases not matched to a gene: 3. The CDR3 covers 12 residues. Germline CDR1 reads DFQATT; CDR2 reads SNEGSKA (reference sequence). The DNA for the CDR3 is TGCAGTGCTACCGGGGGGGGGGAGACCCAGTACTTC. This encodes CSATGGGETQYF.

The chain combines TRBV20-1 with TRBJ2-7; 10 bases map to TRBD2. V dropped 2 bases and J dropped 7; count of bases not matched to a gene: 11. Germline values: CDR1 DFQATT, CDR2 SNEGSKA (reference sequence). The CDR3 loop spans 15 amino acids. Here the CDR3 DNA reads TGCAGTGCTAGAAATCCAGCGGGAGGGCCGGGGGAGCAGTACTTC. It encodes CSARNPAGGPGEQYF.

This clonotype was recorded at least ten times. The chain has TRBV9 and TRBJ1-6, with D tentatively TRBD1 (6 bases). This CDR3 spans 17 amino acids. V was pared by 4 bases and J by 8 bases, with 22 bases between. Germline V CDR1 and CDR2: SGDLS, YYNGEE. The CDR3 protein is CASSSSMGGGSYSPLHF. Written as DNA, the CDR3 is TGTGCCAGCAGCTCATCGATGGGGGGGGGCTCGTATTCACCCCTCCACTTT.